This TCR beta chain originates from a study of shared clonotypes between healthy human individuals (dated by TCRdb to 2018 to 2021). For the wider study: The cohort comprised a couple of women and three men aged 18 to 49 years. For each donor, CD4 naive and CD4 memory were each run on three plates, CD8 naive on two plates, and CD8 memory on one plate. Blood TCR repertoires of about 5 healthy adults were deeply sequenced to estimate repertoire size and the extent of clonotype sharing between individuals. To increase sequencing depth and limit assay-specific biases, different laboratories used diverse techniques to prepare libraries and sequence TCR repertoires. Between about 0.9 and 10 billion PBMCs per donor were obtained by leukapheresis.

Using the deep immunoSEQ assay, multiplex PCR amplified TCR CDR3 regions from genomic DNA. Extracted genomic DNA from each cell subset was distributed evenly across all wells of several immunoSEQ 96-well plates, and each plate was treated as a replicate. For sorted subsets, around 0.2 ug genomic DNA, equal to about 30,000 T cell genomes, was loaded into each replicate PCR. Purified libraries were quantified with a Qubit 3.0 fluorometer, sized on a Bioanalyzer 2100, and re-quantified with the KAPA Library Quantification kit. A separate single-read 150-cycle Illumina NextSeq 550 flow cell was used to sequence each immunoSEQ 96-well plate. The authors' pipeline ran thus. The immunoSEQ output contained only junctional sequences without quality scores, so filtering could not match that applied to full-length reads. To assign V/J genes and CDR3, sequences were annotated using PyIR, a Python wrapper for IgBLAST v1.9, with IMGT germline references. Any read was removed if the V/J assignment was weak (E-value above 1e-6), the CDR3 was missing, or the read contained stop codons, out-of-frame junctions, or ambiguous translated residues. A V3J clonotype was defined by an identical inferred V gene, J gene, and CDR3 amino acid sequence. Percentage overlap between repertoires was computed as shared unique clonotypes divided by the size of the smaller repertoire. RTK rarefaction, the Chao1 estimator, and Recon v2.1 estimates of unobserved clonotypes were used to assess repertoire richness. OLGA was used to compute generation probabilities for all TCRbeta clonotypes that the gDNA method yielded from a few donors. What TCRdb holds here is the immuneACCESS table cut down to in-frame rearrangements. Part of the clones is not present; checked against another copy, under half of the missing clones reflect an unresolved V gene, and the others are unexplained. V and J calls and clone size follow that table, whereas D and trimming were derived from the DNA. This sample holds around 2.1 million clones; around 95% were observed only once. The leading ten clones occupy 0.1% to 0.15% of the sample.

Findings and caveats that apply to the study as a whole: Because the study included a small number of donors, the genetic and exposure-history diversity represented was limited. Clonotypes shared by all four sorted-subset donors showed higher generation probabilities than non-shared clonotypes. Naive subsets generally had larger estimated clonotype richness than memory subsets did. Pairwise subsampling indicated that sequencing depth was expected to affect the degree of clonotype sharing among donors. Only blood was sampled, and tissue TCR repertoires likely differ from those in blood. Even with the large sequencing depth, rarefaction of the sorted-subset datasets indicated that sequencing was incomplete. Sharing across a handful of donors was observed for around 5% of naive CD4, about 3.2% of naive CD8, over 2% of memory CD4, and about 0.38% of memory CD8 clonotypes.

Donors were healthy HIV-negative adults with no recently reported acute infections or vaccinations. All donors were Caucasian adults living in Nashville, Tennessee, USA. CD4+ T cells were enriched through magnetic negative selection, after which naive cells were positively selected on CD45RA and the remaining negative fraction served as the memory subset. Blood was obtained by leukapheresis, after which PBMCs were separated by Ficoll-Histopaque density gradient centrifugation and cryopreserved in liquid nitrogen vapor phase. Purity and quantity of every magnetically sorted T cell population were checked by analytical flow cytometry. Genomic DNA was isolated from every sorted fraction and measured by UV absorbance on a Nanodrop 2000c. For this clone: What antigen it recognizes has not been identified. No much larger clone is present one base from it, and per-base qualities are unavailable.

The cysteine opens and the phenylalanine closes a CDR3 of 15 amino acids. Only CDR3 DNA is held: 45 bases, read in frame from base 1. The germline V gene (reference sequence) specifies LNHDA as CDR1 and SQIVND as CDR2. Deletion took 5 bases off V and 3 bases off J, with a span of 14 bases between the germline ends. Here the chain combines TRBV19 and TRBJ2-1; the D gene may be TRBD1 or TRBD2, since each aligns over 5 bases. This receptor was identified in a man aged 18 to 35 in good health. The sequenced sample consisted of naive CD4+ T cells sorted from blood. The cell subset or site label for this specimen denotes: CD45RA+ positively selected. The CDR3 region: CASSPRDGSYNEQFF. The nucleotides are TGTGCCAGTAGTCCTCGGGACGGAAGCTACAATGAGCAGTTCTTC.